These 22 T cell receptor beta chains originate from one sample sequenced in a study of regulatory T cells in long-lasting Graves disease. For TCR beta, libraries came from iRepertoire HTBI primers and Arm-PCR of CDR3 regions. TCRdb used MiXCR to reprocess the multiplex PCR reads, holding one entry per CDR3 protein. The profile shows approximately 440,000 distinct CDR3 sequences, roughly a quarter of them singletons. Described time point: persistent/refractory GD, antithyroid drugs over 5 years with positive TRAb. Making the TCR library involved RNA that had been extracted from PBMCs. This sample comprised peripheral blood mononuclear cells (PBMCs), obtained when the disease was refractory, from a patient treated with antithyroid drugs. Receptor source: a female donor with Graves disease.

The chain has TRBV29-1 and TRBJ1-1, with 7 bases identical to TRBD1. The CDR3 runs to 12 residues. The V gene end was trimmed by 4 bases and the J gene end by 7 bases; junction bases not matched to a gene: 6. From germline, CDR1 is SQVTM and CDR2 ANQGSEA. The CDR3, as DNA: TGCAGCGTTGGCTTCAGGGGGGATGAAGCTTTCTTT. This gives the protein CSVGFRGDEAFF.

This clonotype was detected ten times or more. This rearrangement joins TRBV20-1 to TRBJ1-1; D is unclear. The germline V gene has CDR1 DFQATT and CDR2 SNEGSKA (reference sequence). The CDR3 extends over 12 amino acids. The ends were cut back, 6 bases at V and 1 base at J, with 9 bases in the middle. The CDR3 nucleotides read TGCAGTGCCTTGAAGGGGAACACTGAAGCTTTCTTT. Its protein is CSALKGNTEAFF.

The chain carries TRBV6-1 and TRBJ1-3, with a tentative D call TRBD1 (6 bases). CDR1 and CDR2 (germline): MNHNS, SASEGT. The CDR3 is made up of 12 amino acids. The germline V and J ends were trimmed by 8 bases and 2 bases, with 7 bases remaining between them. DNA for the CDR3: TGTGCCAGCGGGGGCACTGGAAACACCATATATTTT. It specifies CASGGTGNTIYF.

This clonotype was detected many times. The genes are TRBV6-1 and TRBJ1-2; D is possibly TRBD1 (6 bases). Trimming took 10 bases from V and 4 from J, leaving 13 bases between them. Germline V lookup: CDR1 MNHNS, CDR2 SASEGT. The CDR3 is 12 amino acids. The CDR3: CATRGQIYGYTF. DNA of the CDR3: TGTGCCACCCGAGGACAGATCTATGGCTACACCTTC.

This clonotype was counted many times. The V and J genes are TRBV29-1 and TRBJ2-7, with 8 bases lining up with TRBD1. Germline loops: CDR1 SQVTM, CDR2 ANQGSEA. This CDR3 region has 12 residues. Unmatched junction bases numbered 3, after V lost 6 bases and J lost 2 bases. The CDR3 region is CSVGQGTYEQYF. The CDR3 DNA is TGCAGCGTCGGACAGGGAACCTACGAGCAGTACTTC.

This clonotype was detected ten times or more. This chain connects TRBV28 to TRBJ2-1, with D hard to call. Trimming shortened V by 7 bases and J by 3 bases, and 16 bases separated the two germline ends. The CDR3 runs 15 residues. CDR1 is MDHEN and CDR2 is SYDVKM in the germline V gene. Here the CDR3 DNA reads TGTGCCAGCACATCGCTTGACTTAAACTACAATGAGCAGTTCTTC. Encoded protein: CASTSLDLNYNEQFF.

J is TRBJ1-5 and V is TRBV5-1; no definite D call. CDR1 and CDR2 from the germline V gene are SGHRS and YFSETQ. Between the trimmed V and J ends, which lost 0 bases and 5 bases, there was a span of 6 bases. The CDR3 has 13 amino acids. CDR3 sequence (DNA): TGCGCCAGCAGCTTGGATGGGCATCAGCCCCAGCATTTT. Residues: CASSLDGHQPQHF.

This clonotype was seen at least ten times. CDR3 amino acids: CASSFQAGAGGETQYF. The CDR3 DNA reads TGTGCCAGCAGTTTTCAGGCGGGAGCTGGGGGAGAGACCCAGTACTTC. The rearrangement uses TRBV12-3 or TRBV12-4 and TRBJ2-5; the match to TRBD2 covers 7 bases. The junction had 11 bases not matched to a gene; V was cut back by 3 bases and J by 4 bases. This CDR3 is 16 amino acids long.

In its sample, this clonotype was seen many times. This chain uses TRBV29-1 with TRBJ1-1, with D possibly TRBD1 on 5 matching bases. This CDR3 is built from 15 residues. Germline lookup yields CDR1 SQVTM and CDR2 ANQGSEA. V shed 5 bases and J shed 1 base, with 17 bases lying between them. The CDR3 coding sequence is TGCAGCGTTCAAGGGGCAGGGCCTGGGAACACTGAAGCTTTCTTT. Protein: CSVQGAGPGNTEAFF. Full variable domain (missing parts from reference TRBV29-1 and TRBJ1-1): SAVISQKPSRDICQRGTSLTIQCQVDSQVTMMFWYRQQPGQSLTLIATANQGSEATYESGFVIDKFPISRPNLTFSTLTVSNMSPEDSSIYLCSVQGAGPGNTEAFFGQGTRLTVV.

This clonotype turned up a few times. The chain links TRBV5-4 to TRBJ2-7; D perhaps matches TRBD1 (7 bases). CDR3 size: 15 residues. With 4 bases removed from V and 5 bases from J, the gap between germline ends came to 19 bases. Germline assignment: CDR1 SGHNT and CDR2 YYREEE (reference sequence). The CDR3 spells CASSILTGRWHEQYF. The CDR3 nucleotides are TGTGCCAGCAGCATCTTGACAGGGAGGTGGCACGAGCAGTACTTC.

This clonotype was counted ten times or more. V and J are TRBV6-1 and TRBJ1-2; D is perhaps TRBD1 (6 bases). Trimming cost V 1 base and J 0 bases, with 9 bases left between them. Germline loops: CDR1 MNHNS, CDR2 SASEGT. This CDR3 is built from 15 residues. The CDR3 DNA reads as TGTGCCAGCAGTGAAGGACAGGTCTCTAACTATGGCTACACCTTC. Translating it yields CASSEGQVSNYGYTF.

The CDR3 nucleotides read TGTGCCAGTAGTGCAATCGGGGGACTTCAAGAGACCCAGTACTTC. This sequence encodes CASSAIGGLQETQYF. The chain has TRBV19 and TRBJ2-5, with D possibly TRBD2 on 6 matching bases. CDR3 size: 15 residues. V lost 5 bases, J lost 2 bases, and 15 bases lay in between. The germline CDR1 and CDR2 sequences are LNHDA and SQIVND (reference sequence).

In this sample, this clonotype turned up a few times. The CDR3 loop is CASSLSPGLSYTGELFF. CDR3 sequence (DNA): TGCGCCAGCAGCTTAAGCCCGGGACTCTCGTACACCGGGGAGCTGTTTTTT. V and J are TRBV5-1 and TRBJ2-2; D is possibly TRBD2 (6 bases). The germline V gene has CDR1 SGHRS and CDR2 YFSETQ. Trimming stripped 2 bases from V and 3 bases from J, with 17 bases between. CDR3 length equals 17 residues.

This clonotype showed up many times. This chain uses TRBV28 with TRBJ1-6; unclear D gene. Germline loops: CDR1 MDHEN, CDR2 SYDVKM. V was pared by 4 bases and J by 0 bases, with 19 bases between. There are 19 residues in the CDR3. For the CDR3, the DNA is TGTGCCAGCAGTTCCCGGGTGGTTGTGGAGAGCTCCTATAATTCACCCCTCCACTTT. Its translation is CASSSRVVVESSYNSPLHF.

In DNA form, the CDR3 reads TGTGCCAGCAGCTTAGTGTCCGGGACGTTAGGTGAAGCTTTCTTT. Amino acid sequence: CASSLVSGTLGEAFF. This chain links TRBV7-9 with TRBJ1-1; maybe TRBD1 (5 bases). Trimming removed 1 base from V and 7 bases from J, with 16 bases in between. Germline loops: CDR1 SEHNR, CDR2 FQNEAQ (reference sequence). The CDR3 loop spans 15 amino acids.

This clonotype occurred many times. The chain is built from TRBV2 and TRBJ2-7; tentative D call: TRBD1 (6 bases). The V gene lost 7 bases and the J gene lost 3 bases, with 10 bases spanning the gap. Germline V gene data show CDR1 as SNHLY and CDR2 as FYNNEI. The CDR3 has 12 amino acids. This CDR3 reads CASTKDSYEQYF. The DNA of the CDR3 is TGTGCCAGCACGAAGGACAGCTACGAGCAGTACTTC.

This clonotype was counted at least ten times. Here the CDR3 DNA reads TGTGCCAGCGGACCGACAGGCTTAGGGACCCAGTACTTC. Residues: CASGPTGLGTQYF. The J gene is TRBJ2-5, the V gene TRBV5-6, with D tentatively TRBD1 (6 bases). V was clipped by 7 bases and J by 7 bases, with 17 bases between them. Germline CDR1 and CDR2: SGHDT and YYEEEE. The CDR3 is made up of 13 amino acids.

In this sample, this clonotype turned up a few times. The chain employs TRBV6-1 and TRBJ1-1; no clear D. V dropped 7 bases and J dropped 2 bases, with 11 bases sitting between them. Germline CDR1 reads MNHNS; CDR2 reads SASEGT. CDR3 length equals 13 residues. The CDR3 loop reads CASTKTVNTEAFF. Written as DNA, the CDR3 is TGTGCCAGCACCAAAACAGTAAACACTGAAGCTTTCTTT.

Ten or more counts support this clonotype. The chain recombines TRBV7-8 with TRBJ2-7; 16 bases map to TRBD2. Looked up from germline, CDR1 is SGHVS and CDR2 is FQNEAQ. This CDR3 contains 17 residues. The V and J ends lost 7 bases and 2 bases, in that order; junction bases with no gene match: 8. The CDR3 spells CASTFPGLAGGPYEQYF. CDR3 in DNA: TGTGCCAGCACCTTCCCGGGACTAGCGGGAGGGCCCTACGAGCAGTACTTC.

The chain has TRBV18 and TRBJ2-7; D unresolved. Germline-derived CDR1 and CDR2 are KGHSH and LQKENI. Trimming removed 5 bases from V and 0 bases from J, with 14 bases in between. This CDR3 contains 15 residues. The CDR3 here is CASSSSRSSSYEQYF. DNA of the CDR3: TGTGCCAGCTCATCCAGTCGGTCCTCCTCCTACGAGCAGTACTTC.

The CDR3 DNA reads TGTGCCATCAGTGAGCCGGGACAGGGGGCCGGGGAGCTGTTTTTT. Protein: CAISEPGQGAGELFF. The chain is built from TRBV10-3 and TRBJ2-2; 11 nucleotides line up with TRBD1. The ends lost 2 bases at V and 6 bases at J; junction bases unmatched: 2. The CDR3 is made up of 15 amino acids. Germline CDR1 is ENHRY and CDR2 is SYGVKD.

This clonotype was counted many times. V is TRBV28 and J is TRBJ1-3; TRBD1 is a possible D gene (5 bases). The germline V gene has CDR1 MDHEN and CDR2 SYDVKM. There are 15 residues in the CDR3. Trimming stripped 4 bases from V and 4 bases from J, with 14 bases between. CDR3 DNA sequence: TGTGCCAGCAGTTCCCCAGGGATGTTGGGAAACACCATATATTTT. This sequence encodes CASSSPGMLGNTIYF.